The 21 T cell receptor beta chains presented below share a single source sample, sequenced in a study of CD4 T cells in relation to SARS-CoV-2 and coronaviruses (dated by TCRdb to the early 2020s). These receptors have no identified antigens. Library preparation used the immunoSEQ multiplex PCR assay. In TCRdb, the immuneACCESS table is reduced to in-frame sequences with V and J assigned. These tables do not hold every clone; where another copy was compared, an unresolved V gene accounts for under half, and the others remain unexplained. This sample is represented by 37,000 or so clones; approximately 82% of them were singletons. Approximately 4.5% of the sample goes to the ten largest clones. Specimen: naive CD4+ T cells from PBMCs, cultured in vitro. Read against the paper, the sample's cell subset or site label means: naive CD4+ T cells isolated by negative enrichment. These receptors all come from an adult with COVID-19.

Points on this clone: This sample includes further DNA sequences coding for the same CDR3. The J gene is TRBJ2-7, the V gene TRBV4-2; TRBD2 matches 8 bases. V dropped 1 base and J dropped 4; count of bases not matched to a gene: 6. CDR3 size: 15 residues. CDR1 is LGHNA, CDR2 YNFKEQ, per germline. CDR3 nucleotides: TGTGCCAGCAGCCAAGGGCTAGCGGGTTCGTACGAGCAGTACTTC. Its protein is CASSQGLAGSYEQYF.

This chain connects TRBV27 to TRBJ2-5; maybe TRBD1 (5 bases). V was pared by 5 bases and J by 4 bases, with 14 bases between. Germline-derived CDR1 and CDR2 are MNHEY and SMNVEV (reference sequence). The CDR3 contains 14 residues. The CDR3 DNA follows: TGTGCCAGCAGTCATCTCGACAGACGAGAGACCCAGTACTTC. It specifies CASSHLDRRETQYF.

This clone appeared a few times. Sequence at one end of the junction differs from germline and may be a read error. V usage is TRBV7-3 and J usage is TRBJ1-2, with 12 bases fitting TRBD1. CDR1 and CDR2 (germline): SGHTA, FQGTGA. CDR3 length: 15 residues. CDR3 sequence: CASSLTGTGGDGYTF. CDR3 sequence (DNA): TGTGCCAGCAGCCTAACCGGGACAGGGGGCGACGGCTACACCTTC.

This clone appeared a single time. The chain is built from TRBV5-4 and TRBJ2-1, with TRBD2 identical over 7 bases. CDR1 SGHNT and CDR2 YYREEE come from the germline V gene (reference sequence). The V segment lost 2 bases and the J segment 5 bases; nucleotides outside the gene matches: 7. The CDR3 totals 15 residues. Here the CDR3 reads CASSFALAANNEQFF. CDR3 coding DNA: TGTGCCAGCAGCTTTGCCCTAGCGGCCAACAATGAGCAGTTCTTC.

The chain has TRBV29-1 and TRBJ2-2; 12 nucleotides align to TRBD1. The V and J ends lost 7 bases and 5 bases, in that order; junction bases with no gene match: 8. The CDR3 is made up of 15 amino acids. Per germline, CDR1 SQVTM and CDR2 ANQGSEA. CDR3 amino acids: CSGGTGGVGTGELFF. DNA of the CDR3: TGCAGCGGTGGGACAGGGGGCGTAGGTACCGGGGAGCTGTTTTTT.

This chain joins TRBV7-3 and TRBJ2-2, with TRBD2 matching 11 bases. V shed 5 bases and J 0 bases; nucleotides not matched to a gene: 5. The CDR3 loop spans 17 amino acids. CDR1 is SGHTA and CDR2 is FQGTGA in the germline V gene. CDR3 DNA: TGTGCCAGCAGCGCCGGGACTAGCGGAGCGAACACCGGGGAGCTGTTTTTT. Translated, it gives CASSAGTSGANTGELFF.

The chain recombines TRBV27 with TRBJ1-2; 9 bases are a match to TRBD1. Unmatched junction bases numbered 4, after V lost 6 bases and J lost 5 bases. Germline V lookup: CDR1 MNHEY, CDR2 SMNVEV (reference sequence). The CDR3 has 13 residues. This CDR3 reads CASSLTGGYGYTF. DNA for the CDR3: TGTGCCAGCAGCTTGACAGGGGGGTATGGCTACACCTTC.

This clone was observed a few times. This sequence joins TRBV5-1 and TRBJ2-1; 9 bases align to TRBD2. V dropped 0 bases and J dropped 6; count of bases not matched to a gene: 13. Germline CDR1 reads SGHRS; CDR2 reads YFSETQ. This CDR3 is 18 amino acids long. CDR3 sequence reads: CASSLVAGGPGTGNEQFF. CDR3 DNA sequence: TGCGCCAGCAGCTTGGTTGCGGGAGGGCCAGGAACTGGCAATGAGCAGTTCTTC. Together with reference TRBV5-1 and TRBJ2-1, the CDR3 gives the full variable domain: KAGVTQTPRYLIKTRGQQVTLSCSPISGHRSVSWYQQTPGQGLQFLFEYFSETQRNKGNFPGRFSGRQFSNSRSEMNVSTLELGDSALYLCASSLVAGGPGTGNEQFFGPGTRLTVL.

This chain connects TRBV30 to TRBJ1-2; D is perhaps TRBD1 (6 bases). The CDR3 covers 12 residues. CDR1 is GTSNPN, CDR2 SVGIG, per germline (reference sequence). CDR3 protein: CAWAGGDYGYTF. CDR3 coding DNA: TGTGCTTGGGCGGGGGGCGACTATGGCTACACCTTC.

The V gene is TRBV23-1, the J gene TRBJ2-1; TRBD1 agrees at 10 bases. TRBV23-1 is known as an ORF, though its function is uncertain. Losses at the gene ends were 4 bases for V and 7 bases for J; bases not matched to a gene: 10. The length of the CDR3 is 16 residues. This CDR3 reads CASSPPGTGDSNEQFF. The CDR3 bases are TGCGCCAGCAGTCCCCCGGGGACAGGGGATTCGAATGAGCAGTTCTTC.

CDR3 in amino acids: CSASNLAGVGNEQFF. For the CDR3, the DNA is TGCAGTGCTAGTAATCTAGCGGGAGTAGGGAATGAGCAGTTCTTC. The V and J genes are TRBV20-1 and TRBJ2-1; 10 positions agree with TRBD2. V lost 3 bases to trimming and J lost 7 bases; unmatched junction nucleotides: 9. This CDR3 is built from 15 residues. CDR1 and CDR2 (germline): DFQATT, SNEGSKA (reference sequence).

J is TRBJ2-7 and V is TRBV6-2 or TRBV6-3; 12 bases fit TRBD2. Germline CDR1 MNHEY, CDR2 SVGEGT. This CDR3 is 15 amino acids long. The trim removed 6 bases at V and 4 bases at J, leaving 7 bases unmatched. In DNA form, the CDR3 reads TGTGCCAGCAGCCGAACGACTAGCGGGAGATACGAGCAGTACTTC. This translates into CASSRTTSGRYEQYF.

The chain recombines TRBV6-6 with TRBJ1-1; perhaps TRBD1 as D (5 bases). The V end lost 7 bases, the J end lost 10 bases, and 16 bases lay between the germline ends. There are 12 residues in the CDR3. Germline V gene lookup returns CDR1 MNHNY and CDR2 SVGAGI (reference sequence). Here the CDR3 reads CASTWQGQGAFF. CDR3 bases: TGTGCCAGCACCTGGCAGGGTCAGGGAGCTTTCTTT.

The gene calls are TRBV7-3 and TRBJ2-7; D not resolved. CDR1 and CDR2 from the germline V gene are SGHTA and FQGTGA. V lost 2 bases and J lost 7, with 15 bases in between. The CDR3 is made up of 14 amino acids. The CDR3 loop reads CASSLSAESKEQYF. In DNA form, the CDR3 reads TGTGCCAGCAGCTTATCCGCAGAGAGTAAGGAGCAGTACTTC.

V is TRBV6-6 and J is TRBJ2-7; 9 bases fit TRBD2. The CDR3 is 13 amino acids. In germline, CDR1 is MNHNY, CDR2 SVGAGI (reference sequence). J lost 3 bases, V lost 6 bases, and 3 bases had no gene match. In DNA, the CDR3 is TGTGCCAGCAGAATAGCGGGAGTCTACGAGCAGTACTTC. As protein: CASRIAGVYEQYF.

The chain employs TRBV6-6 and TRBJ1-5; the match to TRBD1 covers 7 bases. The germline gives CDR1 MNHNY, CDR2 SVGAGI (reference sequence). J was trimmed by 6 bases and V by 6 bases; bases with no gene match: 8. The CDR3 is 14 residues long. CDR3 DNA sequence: TGTGCCAGCAGGCAGGTCACAGGGGCTCAGCCCCAGCATTTT. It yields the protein CASRQVTGAQPQHF.

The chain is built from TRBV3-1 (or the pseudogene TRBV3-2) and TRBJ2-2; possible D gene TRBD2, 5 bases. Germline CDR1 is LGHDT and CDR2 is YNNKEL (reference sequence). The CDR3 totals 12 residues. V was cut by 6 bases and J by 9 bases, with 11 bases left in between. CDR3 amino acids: CASRLDFRELFF. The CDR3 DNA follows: TGTGCCAGCAGACTAGATTTCAGGGAGCTGTTTTTT.

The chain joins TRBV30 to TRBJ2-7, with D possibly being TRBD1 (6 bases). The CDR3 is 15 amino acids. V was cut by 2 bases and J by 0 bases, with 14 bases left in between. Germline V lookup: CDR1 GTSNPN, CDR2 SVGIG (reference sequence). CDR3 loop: CAWSPRTVSSYEQYF. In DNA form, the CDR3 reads TGTGCCTGGAGTCCTAGGACAGTGAGCTCCTACGAGCAGTACTTC.

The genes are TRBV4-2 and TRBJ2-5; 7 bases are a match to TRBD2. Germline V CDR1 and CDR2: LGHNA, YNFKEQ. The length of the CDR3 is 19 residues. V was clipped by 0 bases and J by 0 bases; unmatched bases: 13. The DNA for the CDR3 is TGTGCCAGCAGCCAAGATGGGTCCGGGAGGAAGGGGTACCAAGAGACCCAGTACTTC. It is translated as CASSQDGSGRKGYQETQYF.

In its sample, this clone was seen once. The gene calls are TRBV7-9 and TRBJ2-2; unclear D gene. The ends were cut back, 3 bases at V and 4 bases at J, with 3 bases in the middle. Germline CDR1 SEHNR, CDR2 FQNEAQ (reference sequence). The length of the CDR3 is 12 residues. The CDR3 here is CASSLSTGELFF. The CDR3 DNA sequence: TGTGCCAGCAGCTTGTCCACCGGGGAGCTGTTTTTT.

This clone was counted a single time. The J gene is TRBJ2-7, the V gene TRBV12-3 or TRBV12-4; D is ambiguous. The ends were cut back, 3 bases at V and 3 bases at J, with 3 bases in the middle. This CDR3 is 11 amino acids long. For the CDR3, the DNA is TGTGCCAGCAGTTTCGGCTACGAGCAGTACTTC. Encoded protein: CASSFGYEQYF.